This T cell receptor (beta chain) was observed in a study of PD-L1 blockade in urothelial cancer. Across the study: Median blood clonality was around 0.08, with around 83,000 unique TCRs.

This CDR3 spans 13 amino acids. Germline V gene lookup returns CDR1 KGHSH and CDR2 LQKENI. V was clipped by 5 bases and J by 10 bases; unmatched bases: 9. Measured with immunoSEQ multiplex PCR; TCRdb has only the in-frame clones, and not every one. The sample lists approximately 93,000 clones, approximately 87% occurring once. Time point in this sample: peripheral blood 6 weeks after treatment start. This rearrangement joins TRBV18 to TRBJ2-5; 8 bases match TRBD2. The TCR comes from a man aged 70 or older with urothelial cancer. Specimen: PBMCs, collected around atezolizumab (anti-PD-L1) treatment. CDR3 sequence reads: CASSATTAGDQYF. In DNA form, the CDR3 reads TGTGCCAGCTCAGCCACTACAGCGGGAGACCAGTACTTC.